This T cell receptor (beta chain) emerged from a study of cytomegalovirus exposure and HLA in healthy donors. Whole-study findings and limits: In vitro experiments confirmed that three CMV-associated chains were specific for CMV antigens. Being productive about 90% or about 30% of the time was typical of most TCR beta V segments in an earlier analysis.

V was clipped by 4 bases and J by 4 bases; unmatched bases: 12. Germline V gene sequence: CDR1 MDHEN, CDR2 SYDVKM. The CDR3 is 16 amino acids. To note about this clone: Its antigen is undetermined.

Primers for the PCR totalled 60 Vbeta and 13 Jbeta. TCRdb's table, derived via immunoSEQ multiplex PCR, lists solely in-frame clones and lacks some. The sample lists approximately 120,000 clones; 60% to 85% were seen once. Healthy donors of bone marrow made up the group. The sample consisted of PBMCs. This TCR was sampled from a man aged 50-59 years in good health and CMV-seronegative. V usage is TRBV28 and J usage is TRBJ2-7, with 8 bases aligning to TRBD1. The CDR3 bases are TGTGCCAGCAGTTCACGACAGGGGAGTGATTTTTACGAGCAGTACTTC. Translated, it gives CASSSRQGSDFYEQYF.